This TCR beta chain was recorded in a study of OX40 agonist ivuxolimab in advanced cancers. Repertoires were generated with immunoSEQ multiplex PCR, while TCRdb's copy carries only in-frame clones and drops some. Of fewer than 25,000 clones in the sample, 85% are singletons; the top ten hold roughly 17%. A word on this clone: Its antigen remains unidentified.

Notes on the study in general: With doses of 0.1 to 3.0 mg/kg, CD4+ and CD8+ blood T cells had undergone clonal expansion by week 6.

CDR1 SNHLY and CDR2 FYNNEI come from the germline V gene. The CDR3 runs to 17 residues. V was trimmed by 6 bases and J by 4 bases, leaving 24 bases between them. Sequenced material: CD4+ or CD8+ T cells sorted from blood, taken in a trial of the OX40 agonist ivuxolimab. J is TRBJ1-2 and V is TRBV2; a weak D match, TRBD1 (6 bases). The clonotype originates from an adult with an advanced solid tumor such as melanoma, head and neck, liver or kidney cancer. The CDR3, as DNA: TGTGCCAGCAGAAACATGCTGGGGGGGGGCGCTGGCTATGGCTACACCTTC. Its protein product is CASRNMLGGGAGYGYTF. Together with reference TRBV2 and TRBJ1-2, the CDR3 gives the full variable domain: EPEVTQTPSHQVTQMGQEVILRCVPISNHLYFYWYRQILGQKVEFLVSFYNNEISEKSEIFDDQFSVERPDGSNFTLKIRSTKLEDSAMYFCASRNMLGGGAGYGYTFGSGTRLTVV.